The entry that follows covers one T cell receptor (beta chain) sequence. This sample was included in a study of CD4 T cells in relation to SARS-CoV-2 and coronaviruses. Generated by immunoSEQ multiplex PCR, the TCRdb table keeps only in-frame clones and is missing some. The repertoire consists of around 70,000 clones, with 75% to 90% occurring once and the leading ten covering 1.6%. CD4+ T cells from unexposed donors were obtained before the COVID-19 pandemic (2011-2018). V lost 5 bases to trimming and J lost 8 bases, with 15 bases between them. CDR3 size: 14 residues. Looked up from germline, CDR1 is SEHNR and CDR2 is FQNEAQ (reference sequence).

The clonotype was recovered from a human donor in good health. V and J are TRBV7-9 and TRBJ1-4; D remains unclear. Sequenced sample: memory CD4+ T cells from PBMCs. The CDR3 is CASSPLGSGEKLFF. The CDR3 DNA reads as TGTGCCAGCAGCCCACTGGGGAGTGGCGAAAAACTGTTTTTT.